The clone carrying this T cell receptor (beta chain) has a count of ten or more. What it binds is not known. The data originate from a study of Graves' ophthalmopathy and Graves' hyperthyroidism. Study-wide findings and caveats: Blood samples also showed most expanded thyroid clonotypes exceeding 0.001 frequency.

The sequenced template was RNA, covering the TCR beta CDR3 region. The authors performed first-round RT-PCR with HTBI primers and then a second-round multiplex PCR. TCRdb passed the multiplex PCR reads through MiXCR, listing each CDR3 protein once. The sample records about 500,000 distinct CDR3 sequences, under 45% being singletons. Germline values: CDR1 DFQATT, CDR2 SNEGSKA (reference sequence). V was trimmed by 3 bases and J by 6 bases, leaving 18 bases between them. The CDR3 sequence is 14 residues long. The chain joins TRBV20-1 to TRBJ2-7; D ambiguous. Specimen: peripheral blood or thyroid tissue (not recorded which). This receptor was taken from an adult man with Graves' hyperthyroidism. The CDR3 sequence is CSASNPRGLFEQYF. The CDR3 DNA reads as TGCAGTGCTAGTAACCCCCGAGGCTTGTTCGAGCAGTACTTC.